These 22 T cell receptor beta chains share one sample of origin, sequenced in a study of T cell clonality in common variable immunodeficiency. Study findings and constraints: In common variable immunodeficiency, TCR beta chains reportedly carried fewer deletions and N-nucleotide insertions.

The protocol was immunoSEQ multiplex PCR, while the TCRdb copy is restricted to in-frame clones and leaves out a portion. The specimen has 15,000 to 20,000 clones, none found just once. Their antigens remain unidentified. The sequencing sample was made of peripheral blood mononuclear cells. These receptors were collected from a human donor with common variable immunodeficiency.

CDR3 sequence: CASSRAGGPETQYF. The sequenced part of the CDR3 DNA is TGTGCCAGCTCGAGGGCAGGGGGCCCTGAGACC. The V and J genes are TRBV18 and TRBJ2-5; 8 bases fit TRBD1. Coverage ceases 3 residues before the CDR3 finishes, and the germline J gene fills in the end. V was pared by 6 bases and J by 5 bases, with 8 bases of the junction left unmatched. The CDR3 has 14 residues. Germline V gene data show CDR1 as KGHSH and CDR2 as LQKENI.

On this clone itself: Read coverage stops 3 residues before the CDR3 terminus; the germline J gene supplies the remainder. The chain employs TRBV19 and TRBJ1-5; no clear D. The CDR3 length is 15 residues. From germline, CDR1 is LNHDA and CDR2 SQIVND (reference sequence). V was shortened by 7 bases and J by 4 bases, with 17 bases between the two germline ends. The part of the CDR3 DNA that was read is TGTGCCAGTATCCCTCCGGTCCTGCTTAATCAGCCC. Translated: CASIPPVLLNQP. The full CDR3 reads CASIPPVLLNQPQHF.

On this clone itself: The CDR3 extends 3 residues past the end of the read, so its final part is completed from the germline J gene. The chain recombines TRBV7-2 with TRBJ2-5; TRBD2 agrees at 7 bases. This CDR3 comprises 15 residues. The ends lost 0 bases at V and 5 bases at J; junction bases unmatched: 6. Looked up from germline, CDR1 is SGHTA and CDR2 is FQGNSA. The sequenced CDR3 bases are TGTGCCAGCAGCTTAGCGCTGGGGACTACCGAGACC. It yields the protein CASSLALGTTET. In full, the CDR3 reads CASSLALGTTETQYF.

This clone has at least ten counts. Here the CDR3 reads CASSLEGFYEQYF. The CDR3 DNA, read in part, is TGTGCCAGCAGCTTAGAGGGGTTCTACGAG. The rearrangement links TRBV7-2 to TRBJ2-7; maybe TRBD1 (5 bases). The read gets to within 3 residues of the CDR3 end, and the germline J gene fills in the rest. This CDR3 is 13 amino acids long. CDR1 is SGHTA and CDR2 is FQGNSA in the germline V gene. Deletions cut 1 base from V and 3 bases from J, with 7 bases between.

This clone came up many times. The read ends 3 residues early relative to the CDR3; the germline J gene fills the gap. The rearrangement links TRBV7-9 to TRBJ2-7, with a weak D call TRBD1 (6 bases). The CDR3 has 14 residues. The ends were cut back, 2 bases at V and 0 bases at J, with 8 bases in the middle. Germline lookup yields CDR1 SEHNR and CDR2 FQNEAQ (reference sequence). The CDR3 bases that were read are TGTGCCAGCAGCTTAACAGGGAACTCCTACGAG. It encodes CASSLTGNSYE. The whole CDR3 protein reads CASSLTGNSYEQYF.

This clone was seen ten or more times. The read stops 3 residues short of the end of the CDR3; the missing end is completed from the germline J gene. The chain employs TRBV29-1 and TRBJ2-2; 8 bases are a match to TRBD1. The CDR3 length is 14 residues. Germline V gives CDR1 SQVTM, CDR2 ANQGSEA. V was clipped by 5 bases and J by 3 bases; unmatched bases: 5. CDR3 DNA, as far as it was read: TGCAGCGTTCAGACAGGGGCCTACACCGGGGAG. Protein product: CSVQTGAYTGE. In full, the CDR3 is CSVQTGAYTGELFF.

This clone has a handful of counts. With the read ending 3 residues before the CDR3 end, the germline J gene is used to fill in that end. The chain joins TRBV7-9 to TRBJ2-1, with D maybe TRBD2 (5 bases). Trimming pared 5 bases from V and 7 bases from J, leaving 12 bases between. The CDR3 contains 13 residues. Looked up from germline, CDR1 is SEHNR and CDR2 is FQNEAQ (reference sequence). The CDR3 sequence: CASSTPSKNEQFF. CDR3 bases read: TGTGCCAGCAGCACCCCTAGCAAGAATGAG.

To note about this clone: The CDR3 goes on 3 residues after the read ends, and that part is filled in from the germline J gene. The chain links TRBV11-2 to TRBJ1-2; 8 positions agree with TRBD1. The CDR3 loop spans 13 amino acids. Per germline, CDR1 SGHAT and CDR2 FQNNGV. CDR3 DNA (partial): TGTGCCAGCAGCTCGCAGGGGGCTGGGGGC. Residues: CASSSQGAGG. The full CDR3 is CASSSQGAGGYTF. Full variable domain (outside the CDR3, taken from reference TRBV11-2 and TRBJ1-2): EAGVAQSPRYKIIEKRQSVAFWCNPISGHATLYWYQQILGQGPKLLIQFQNNGVVDDSQLPKDRFSAERLKGVDSTLKIQPAKLEDSAVYLCASSSQGAGGYTFGSGTRLTVV.

This clone is judged medium-sized (0.01 to 0.1%). The read halts 3 residues ahead of the CDR3 end, with the missing end drawn from the germline J gene. This sequence joins TRBV29-1 and TRBJ2-1, with TRBD2 as a possible D gene (6 bases). This CDR3 has 16 residues. Trimming removed 4 bases from V and 6 bases from J, with 22 bases in between. The germline CDR1 and CDR2 sequences are SQVTM and ANQGSEA. CDR3 sequence: CSVAPGGAGIGNEQFF. The sequenced CDR3 bases are TGCAGCGTTGCCCCCGGGGGAGCGGGTATAGGCAATGAG.

This clone was seen repeatedly, ten times or more. The sequenced fragment ends 3 residues before the CDR3 boundary, so the rest is inferred from the germline J gene. The chain joins TRBV18 to TRBJ1-2; possible D gene TRBD1, 5 bases. The V gene's germline CDR1 is KGHSH and CDR2 LQKENI. This CDR3 has 15 amino acids. V lost 3 bases and J 4 bases, leaving 15 bases between the germline ends. The CDR3 reads CASSPGAEVGYGYTF. The covered CDR3 bases are TGTGCCAGCTCACCTGGGGCCGAGGTGGGCTATGGC. The complete variable domain, with remaining parts taken from reference TRBV18 and TRBJ1-2, reads NAGVMQNPRHLVRRRGQEARLRCSPMKGHSHVYWYRQLPEEGLKFMVYLQKENIIDESGMPKERFSAEFPKEGPSILRIQQVVRGDSAAYFCASSPGAEVGYGYTFGSGTRLTVV.

This clone was observed a handful of times. The CDR3 spells CASPDGSGRAEQYF. CDR3 DNA, as far as it was read: TGTGCCAGCCCCGACGGGAGCGGGAGGGCCGAG. The chain links TRBV7-9 to TRBJ2-7; 10 bases match TRBD2. The CDR3 end lies 3 residues beyond the end of the read and is filled in from the germline J gene. CDR1 and CDR2 from the germline V gene are SEHNR and FQNEAQ (reference sequence). There are 14 residues in the CDR3. Unmatched junction bases numbered 10, after V lost 8 bases and J lost 6 bases. The full variable domain, with the rest looked up from reference TRBV7-9 and TRBJ2-7, is DTGVSQNPRHKITKRGQNVTFRCDPISEHNRLYWYRQTLGQGPEFLTYFQNEAQLEKSRLLSDRFSAERPKGSFSTLEIQRTEQGDSAMYLCASPDGSGRAEQYFGPGTRLTVT.

In its sample, this clone was seen a few times. The read ends 3 residues before the CDR3 terminus; that terminus is restored from the germline J gene. The chain couples TRBV7-9 to TRBJ2-2, with D perhaps TRBD1 (6 bases). The CDR3 covers 14 residues. Germline V lookup: CDR1 SEHNR, CDR2 FQNEAQ (reference sequence). V was pared by 1 base and J by 4 bases, with 7 bases between. This CDR3 reads CASSLGGLTGELFF. The CDR3 DNA, read in part, is TGTGCCAGCAGCTTAGGGGGGCTCACCGGGGAG.

The sample holds a few counts of this clone. The read stops 3 residues short of the end of the CDR3; the missing end is completed from the germline J gene. The chain employs TRBV2 and TRBJ2-3; 9 bases align to TRBD1. Trimming removed 6 bases from V and 1 base from J; junction bases left unmatched: 11. CDR1 SNHLY and CDR2 FYNNEI come from the germline V gene. The CDR3 has 17 residues. The CDR3 bases that were read are TGTGCCAGCAGGGGAGACAGGGGGGTTTTTGGCACAGATACG. Translation gives CASRGDRGVFGTDT. In full, the CDR3 is CASRGDRGVFGTDTQYF.

This clone came up a few times. The covered CDR3 bases are TGTGCCTGGAGGAGGGGGCGCGGGACTGAA. This codes for CAWRRGRGTE. The complete CDR3 reads CAWRRGRGTEAFF. The chain employs TRBV30 and TRBJ1-1; 7 nucleotides align to TRBD1. The read ends 3 residues early relative to the CDR3; the germline J gene fills the gap. Germline lookup yields CDR1 GTSNPN and CDR2 SVGIG (reference sequence). With V trimmed by 3 bases and J by 5 bases, 6 bases remained unmatched. The CDR3 totals 13 residues.

The table lists this clone with many counts. The read falls 3 residues short of the CDR3 end, and the missing part is taken from the germline J gene. V is TRBV18 and J is TRBJ2-5; D is perhaps TRBD1 (5 bases). The CDR3 runs 12 residues. The ends were cut back, 6 bases at V and 4 bases at J, with 9 bases in the middle. In germline, CDR1 is KGHSH, CDR2 LQKENI. The part of the CDR3 DNA that was read is TGTGCCAGCTCTCAGGGAACAGAGACC. Translation: CASSQGTET. The CDR3 reads in full as CASSQGTETQYF. Full variable domain (missing parts from reference TRBV18 and TRBJ2-5): NAGVMQNPRHLVRRRGQEARLRCSPMKGHSHVYWYRQLPEEGLKFMVYLQKENIIDESGMPKERFSAEFPKEGPSILRIQQVVRGDSAAYFCASSQGTETQYFGPGTRLLVL.

The table lists this clone with a few counts. The read is 3 residues too short to cover the CDR3 end, so that end is filled in from the germline J gene. V is TRBV2 and J is TRBJ2-5, with D perhaps TRBD1 (8 bases). The CDR3 length is 14 residues. Trimming removed 8 bases at V and 2 bases at J, with 15 bases between. Germline loops: CDR1 SNHLY, CDR2 FYNNEI. CDR3 sequence reads: CASPGQGGQETQYF. The CDR3 bases that were read are TGTGCCAGCCCAGGACAGGGAGGGCAAGAGACC.

The table lists this clone with many counts. The chain's CDR3 is CAWSVLRGGTEAFF. The covered CDR3 bases are TGTGCCTGGAGTGTGTTGAGGGGGGGCACTGAA. This rearrangement joins TRBV30 to TRBJ1-1; a weak D match, TRBD1 (6 bases). The read finishes 3 residues shy of the CDR3 end, and the germline J gene is used to complete it. The CDR3 is made up of 14 amino acids. Trimming pared 0 bases from V and 4 bases from J, leaving 12 bases between. Germline assignment: CDR1 GTSNPN and CDR2 SVGIG (reference sequence).

The CDR3 DNA, read in part, is TGTGCCAGCAGGAGAACAGGGGGCGCCGGCAATCAGCCC. Protein: CASRRTGGAGNQP. In full, the CDR3 is CASRRTGGAGNQPQHF. This chain uses TRBV2 with TRBJ1-5; the match to TRBD1 covers 9 bases. The DNA ends 3 residues before the CDR3 does, and the rest of the CDR3 is filled in from the germline J gene. This CDR3 contains 16 residues. CDR1 and CDR2 from the germline V gene are SNHLY and FYNNEI. Germline trimming cut 6 bases from V and 2 bases from J; bases unmatched to any gene: 8.

In this sample, this clone turned up many times. The read halts 3 residues ahead of the CDR3 end, with the missing end drawn from the germline J gene. This rearrangement joins TRBV29-1 to TRBJ2-7; the D gene is possibly TRBD1 (6 bases). Trimming took 7 bases from V and 3 from J, leaving 13 bases between them. CDR1 and CDR2 from the germline V gene are SQVTM and ANQGSEA. The CDR3 has 12 amino acids. The CDR3 DNA, read in part, is TGCAGCGCCCGAGGACAGCGCTACGAG. Its protein product is CSARGQRYE. The complete CDR3 reads CSARGQRYEQYF.

This clone has more than one count but fewer than ten. The read comes to an end 3 residues before the CDR3 does, leaving the germline J gene to fill in the end. The chain uses TRBV20-1 and TRBJ1-5; D gene uncertain. Germline V gene lookup returns CDR1 DFQATT and CDR2 SNEGSKA (reference sequence). The V gene lost 3 bases and the J gene lost 0 bases, with 6 bases spanning the gap. CDR3 length: 13 amino acids. CDR3 residues: CSASQHSNQPQHF. The part of the CDR3 DNA that was read is TGCAGTGCTAGCCAACATAGCAATCAGCCC.

This clone was counted between two and nine times. The CDR3 region is CASSEARTAEETQYF. Partial CDR3 DNA: TGTGCCAGCAGTGAAGCCCGGACAGCTGAAGAGACC. J is TRBJ2-5 and V is TRBV6-1, with D possibly matching TRBD1 (6 bases). The observed sequence ends 3 residues before the CDR3 terminus, with the missing tail filled in from the germline J gene. The CDR3 covers 15 residues. V lost 0 bases, J lost 3 bases, and 11 bases lay in between. Germline-derived CDR1 and CDR2 are MNHNS and SASEGT.

This clone was seen ten or more times. CDR3 sequence: CASSFGTANEKLFF. The CDR3 bases that were read are TGTGCCAGCAGCTTCGGGACAGCTAATGAAAAA. The chain has TRBV7-2 and TRBJ1-4, with 7 bases matching TRBD1. The read comes to an end 3 residues before the CDR3 does, leaving the germline J gene to fill in the end. Germline V gives CDR1 SGHTA, CDR2 FQGNSA. The CDR3 sequence is 14 residues long. V lost 3 bases, J lost 3 bases, and 1 base stayed unmatched.